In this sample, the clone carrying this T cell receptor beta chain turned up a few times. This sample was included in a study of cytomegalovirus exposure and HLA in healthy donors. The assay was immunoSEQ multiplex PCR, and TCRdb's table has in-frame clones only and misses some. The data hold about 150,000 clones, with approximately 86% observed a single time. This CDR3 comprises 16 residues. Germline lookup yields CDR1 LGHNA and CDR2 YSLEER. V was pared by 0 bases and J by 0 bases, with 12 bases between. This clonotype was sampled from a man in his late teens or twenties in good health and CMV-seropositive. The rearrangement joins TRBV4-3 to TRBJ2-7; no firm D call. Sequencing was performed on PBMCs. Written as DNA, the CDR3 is TGCGCCAGCAGCCAAGAAGAGACTCGCAGCTCCTACGAGCAGTACTTC. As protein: CASSQEETRSSYEQYF.